This TCR beta chain was profiled in a study of blood T cell repertoires in COVID-19. Study details: PBMCs, B-cell-depleted T cells, or T cells were the source of the cDNA or gDNA that made up the material.

Enrollees, about 18 to 89 years old, lived in about two dozen US areas. Germline loops: CDR1 LNHDA, CDR2 SQIVND (reference sequence). The CDR3 consists of 16 residues. J was trimmed by 2 bases and V by 4 bases; bases with no gene match: 3. Here immunoSEQ multiplex PCR was the method, and the copy in TCRdb shows in-frame clones only, minus some. The repertoire has some 300,000 clones, more than 70% of them found once; the top ten carry roughly 2%. The sequencing input was PBMCs or T cells enriched from blood (not recorded which). The chain is built from TRBV19 and TRBJ2-1, with TRBD1 matching over 12 bases. The receptor was isolated from a woman aged 55-70 years in a cohort exposed to, infected with or recovered from COVID-19 (not recorded which). This CDR3 is CASSTGTGGPYNEQFF. In DNA, the CDR3 is TGTGCCAGTAGTACAGGGACAGGGGGCCCCTACAATGAGCAGTTCTTC. Based on the CDR3 plus reference TRBV19 and TRBJ2-1, the full variable domain is DGGITQSPKYLFRKEGQNVTLSCEQNLNHDAMYWYRQDPGQGLRLIYYSQIVNDFQKGDIAEGYSVSREKKESFPLTVTSAQKNPTAFYLCASSTGTGGPYNEQFFGPGTRLTVL.